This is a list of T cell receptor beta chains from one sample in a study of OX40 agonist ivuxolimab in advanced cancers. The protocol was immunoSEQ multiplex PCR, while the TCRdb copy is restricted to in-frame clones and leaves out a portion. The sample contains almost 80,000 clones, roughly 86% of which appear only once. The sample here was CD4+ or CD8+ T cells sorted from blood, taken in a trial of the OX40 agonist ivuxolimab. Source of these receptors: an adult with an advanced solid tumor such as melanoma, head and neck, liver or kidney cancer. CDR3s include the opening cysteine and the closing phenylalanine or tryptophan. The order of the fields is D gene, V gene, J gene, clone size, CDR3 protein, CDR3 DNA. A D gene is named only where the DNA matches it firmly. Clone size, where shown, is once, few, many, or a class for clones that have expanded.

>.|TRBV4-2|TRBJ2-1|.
CASSLQRARDNEQFF
TGTGCCAGCAGCCTCCAGAGGGCGAGGGACAATGAGCAGTTCTTC
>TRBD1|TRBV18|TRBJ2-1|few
CASSGDRGYNEQFF
TGTGCCAGCTCGGGGGACAGGGGGTACAATGAGCAGTTCTTC
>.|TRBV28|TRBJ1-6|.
CASSFSGVNSPLHF
TGTGCCAGCAGTTTTTCAGGGGTCAATTCGCCCCTCCACTTT
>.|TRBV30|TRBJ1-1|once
CAWRGSGVFTEAFF
TGTGCCTGGAGAGGAAGTGGAGTCTTCACTGAAGCTTTCTTT
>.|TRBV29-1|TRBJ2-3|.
CSVENRTDTQYF
TGCAGCGTTGAAAACCGAACAGATACGCAGTATTTT
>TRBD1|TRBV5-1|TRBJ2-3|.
CASSPWTGADTQYF
TGCGCCAGCAGCCCGTGGACAGGAGCAGATACGCAGTATTTT
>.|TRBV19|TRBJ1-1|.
CASSYRWGEYTEAFF
TGTGCCAGTAGTTACCGTTGGGGGGAATACACTGAAGCTTTCTTT
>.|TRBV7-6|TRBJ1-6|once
CASSLDQGPPLHF
TGTGCCAGCAGCTTAGATCAGGGACCACCCCTCCACTTT
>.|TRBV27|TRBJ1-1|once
CASSLNREMNTEAFF
TGTGCCAGCAGTTTAAACAGGGAGATGAACACTGAAGCTTTCTTT
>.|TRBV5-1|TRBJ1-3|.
CASRSDNGNTIYF
TGCGCCAGCAGGTCCGACAACGGAAACACCATATATTTT
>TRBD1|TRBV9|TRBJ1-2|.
CASSGTQGAGGGYTF
TGTGCCAGCAGCGGGACACAGGGGGCAGGTGGTGGCTACACCTTC
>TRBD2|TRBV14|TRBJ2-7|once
CASSPATSGSYEQYF
TGTGCCAGCAGCCCAGCGACTAGCGGAAGCTACGAGCAGTACTTC
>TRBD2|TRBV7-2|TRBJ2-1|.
CASSETYSTSGSVGQFF
TGTGCCAGCAGTGAAACTTACTCTACTAGCGGGAGCGTGGGGCAGTTCTTC
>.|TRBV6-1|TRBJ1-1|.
CASIRTAYTEAFF
TGTGCCAGCATCCGGACGGCATACACAGAAGCTTTCTTT
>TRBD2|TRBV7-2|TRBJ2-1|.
CASSLGGLAGGRVRNEQFF
TGTGCCAGCAGCTTAGGCGGACTAGCGGGAGGTCGGGTTCGGAATGAGCAGTTCTTC
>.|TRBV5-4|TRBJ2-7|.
CASSQSGGSYEQYF
TGTGCCAGCAGCCAGAGTGGGGGCTCCTACGAGCAGTACTTC
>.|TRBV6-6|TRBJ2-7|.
CASTLDRDSYEQYF
TGTGCCAGCACCCTGGACAGAGACAGCTACGAGCAGTACTTC
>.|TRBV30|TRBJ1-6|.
CAWKVAGPDNSPLHF
TGTGCCTGGAAGGTGGCAGGCCCTGATAATTCACCCCTCCACTTT
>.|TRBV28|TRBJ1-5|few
CASRLPYRGNQPQHF
TGTGCCAGCAGACTACCCTACAGGGGCAATCAGCCCCAGCATTTT
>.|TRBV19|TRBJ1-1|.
CASSIGENTEAFF
TGTGCCAGTAGTATAGGAGAGAACACTGAAGCTTTCTTT
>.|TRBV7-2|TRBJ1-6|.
CASSLQQVDSPLHF
TGTGCCAGCAGCTTACAACAGGTGGATTCACCCCTCCACTTT
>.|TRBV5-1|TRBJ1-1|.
CASSFPAENTEAFF
TGCGCCAGCAGCTTTCCCGCAGAAAACACTGAAGCTTTCTTT
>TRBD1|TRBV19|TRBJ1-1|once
CASSVIPGQGNTEAFF
TGTGCCAGTAGTGTAATTCCGGGACAGGGTAACACTGAAGCTTTCTTT
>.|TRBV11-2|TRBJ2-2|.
CASSLGVSGELFF
TGTGCCAGCAGCTTAGGGGTATCCGGGGAGCTGTTTTTT
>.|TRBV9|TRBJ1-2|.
CASSAGEANYGYTF
TGTGCCAGCAGCGCAGGGGAAGCTAACTATGGCTACACCTTC
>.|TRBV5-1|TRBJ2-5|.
CASSLEGTRFQETQYF
TGCGCCAGCAGCTTGGAAGGGACAAGGTTCCAAGAGACCCAGTACTTC
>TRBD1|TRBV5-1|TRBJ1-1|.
CASSLGSTGVNTEAFF
TGCGCCAGCAGCTTGGGGTCGACAGGGGTGAACACTGAAGCTTTCTTT
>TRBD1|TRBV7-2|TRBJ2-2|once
CASSPRQGATGELFF
TGTGCCAGCAGCCCCCGACAGGGAGCCACCGGGGAGCTGTTTTTT
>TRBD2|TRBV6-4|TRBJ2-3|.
CASSDGLAGDTQYF
TGTGCCAGTAGTGACGGACTAGCGGGAGATACGCAGTATTTT
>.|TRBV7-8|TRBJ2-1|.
CASSLAAGDEQFF
TGTGCCAGCAGCTTAGCGGCGGGCGATGAGCAGTTCTTC
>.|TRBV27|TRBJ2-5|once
CATQFGGGVGTQYF
TGTGCAACCCAATTCGGGGGTGGGGTCGGGACCCAGTACTTC
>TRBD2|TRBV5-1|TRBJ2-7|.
CASSPGTSGRPYEQYF
TGCGCCAGCAGCCCTGGGACTAGCGGGAGGCCCTACGAGCAGTACTTC
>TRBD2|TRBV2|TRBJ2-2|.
CASSDAYRTSVSGGELFF
TGTGCCAGCAGTGATGCATATCGGACTAGCGTCTCCGGCGGGGAGCTGTTTTTT
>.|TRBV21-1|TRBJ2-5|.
CASSKGLTSGMQETQYF
TGTGCCAGCAGCAAAGGGCTAACTAGCGGGATGCAAGAGACCCAGTACTTC
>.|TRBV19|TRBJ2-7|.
CASRNSVAGRSYEQYF
TGTGCCAGTAGGAACTCTGTTGCGGGCCGCTCCTACGAGCAGTACTTC
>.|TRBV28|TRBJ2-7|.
CASSLFFPDRLSREQYF
TGTGCCAGCAGTTTATTTTTTCCGGACAGACTAAGCAGGGAGCAGTACTTC
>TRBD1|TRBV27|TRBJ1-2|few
CASRFGQGGRYGYTF
TGTGCCAGCAGATTTGGACAGGGTGGGAGGTATGGCTACACCTTC
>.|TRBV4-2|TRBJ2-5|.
CASSLEAGTQKETQYF
TGTGCCAGCAGCCTCGAAGCCGGGACGCAAAAAGAGACCCAGTACTTC
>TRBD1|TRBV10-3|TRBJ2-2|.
CATKTGQGARNTGELFF
TGTGCCACCAAGACAGGACAGGGGGCGCGGAACACCGGGGAGCTGTTTTTT
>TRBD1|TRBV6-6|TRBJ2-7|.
CASSYLNRGQQCF
TGTGCCAGCAGTTACCTTAACAGGGGCCAGCAGTGCTTC
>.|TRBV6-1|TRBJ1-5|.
CASSEALLGAGQPQHF
TGTGCCAGCAGTGAAGCGCTTCTGGGGGCGGGGCAGCCCCAGCATTTT
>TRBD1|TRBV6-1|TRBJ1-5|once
CASSEDRAQPQHF
TGTGCCAGCAGTGAGGACAGGGCTCAGCCCCAGCATTTT
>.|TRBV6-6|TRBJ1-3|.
CASYSGNTIYF
TGTGCCAGTTACTCTGGAAACACCATATATTTT
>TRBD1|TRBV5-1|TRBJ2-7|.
CASSLRDRGGEQYF
TGCGCCAGCAGCCTAAGGGACAGGGGAGGTGAGCAGTACTTC